Below, 30 T cell receptor beta chains from the same sample are listed, as sequenced in a study of shared clonotypes between healthy human individuals. Assay used: immunoSEQ multiplex PCR; TCRdb lists only in-frame clones, some missing. Here the sample spans about 1.5 million clones, 96% being singletons. Input material: naive CD4+ T cells sorted from blood. Subset indicated: CD45RA+ positively selected. The receptor set was obtained from a man between 25 and 39 years old in good health.

V is TRBV6-6 and J is TRBJ1-2, with a tentative D call TRBD1 (5 bases). The germline gives CDR1 MNHNY, CDR2 SVGAGI (reference sequence). V was trimmed by 5 bases and J by 8 bases, leaving 21 bases between them. CDR3 length: 15 amino acids. CDR3 sequence: CASSQKRRDPDGYTF. The DNA of the CDR3 is TGTGCCAGCAGTCAGAAGCGCCGGGACCCCGACGGCTACACCTTC.

This clone appeared once. The DNA of the CDR3 is TGTGCCAGCAGCCGGAAGGGACAGGGGAGCTTAGCGAACACCGGGGAGCTGTTTTTT. Protein sequence: CASSRKGQGSLANTGELFF. This sequence joins TRBV5-5 and TRBJ2-2, with 10 positions matching TRBD1. The V segment lost 4 bases and the J segment 0 bases; nucleotides outside the gene matches: 12. This CDR3 contains 19 residues. The germline CDR1 and CDR2 sequences are SGHKS and YYEKEE (reference sequence).

The chain is built from TRBV5-4 and TRBJ2-5; D unclear. This CDR3 contains 14 residues. Germline V gene lookup returns CDR1 SGHNT and CDR2 YYREEE (reference sequence). Trimming removed 4 bases at V and 4 bases at J, with 14 bases between. CDR3 residues: CASSLDTWGETQYF. DNA for the CDR3: TGTGCCAGCAGCCTAGACACTTGGGGAGAGACCCAGTACTTC.

This chain uses TRBV19 with TRBJ2-1; 8 nucleotides match TRBD1. Germline V gives CDR1 LNHDA, CDR2 SQIVND (reference sequence). The CDR3 covers 13 residues. V shed 3 bases and J 7 bases; nucleotides not matched to a gene: 2. Here the CDR3 reads CASSITGGNEQFF. CDR3 coding DNA: TGTGCCAGTAGTATTACAGGGGGTAATGAGCAGTTCTTC.

V and J are TRBV7-9 and TRBJ2-2; 8 bases match TRBD2. CDR3 length equals 15 residues. Trimming removed 5 bases from V and 3 bases from J; junction bases left unmatched: 5. Germline values: CDR1 SEHNR, CDR2 FQNEAQ (reference sequence). CDR3 DNA sequence: TGTGCCAGCAGCGGACTAGCAGTGTACACCGGGGAGCTGTTTTTT. Its translation: CASSGLAVYTGELFF.

This chain joins TRBV5-1 and TRBJ2-1, with D uncertain. From germline, CDR1 is SGHRS and CDR2 YFSETQ. The V gene lost 0 bases and the J gene lost 0 bases, with 10 bases spanning the gap. The CDR3 has 16 amino acids. The CDR3 coding sequence is TGCGCCAGCAGCTTGGTTCCCAGGAGCTCCTACAATGAGCAGTTCTTC. Translation gives CASSLVPRSSYNEQFF.

This rearrangement joins TRBV18 to TRBJ1-1; D is ambiguous. CDR1 is KGHSH, CDR2 LQKENI, per germline. V was trimmed by 3 bases and J by 4 bases, leaving 12 bases between them. The CDR3 spans 14 residues. CDR3 nucleotide sequence: TGTGCCAGCTCACCCCGTAGGGTTGGCACTGAAGCTTTCTTT. Protein: CASSPRRVGTEAFF.

The rearrangement joins TRBV18 to TRBJ2-7; 10 positions match TRBD1. V was clipped by 3 bases and J by 1 base; unmatched bases: 15. The CDR3 is made up of 19 amino acids. Per the germline V gene, CDR1 is KGHSH and CDR2 is LQKENI. Here the CDR3 reads CASSPIPGQGPSVSYEQYF. CDR3 coding DNA: TGTGCCAGCTCACCCATCCCGGGACAGGGGCCCTCCGTGTCCTACGAGCAGTACTTC.

The chain is built from TRBV4-1 and TRBJ2-2, with D unresolved. Germline CDR1 MGHRA, CDR2 YSYEKL. Trimming removed 1 base at V and 5 bases at J, with 20 bases between. The CDR3 totals 18 residues. CDR3 nucleotides: TGCGCCAGCAGCCAAGCTCCCAGGTCCTTCGCGTGGACCGGGGAGCTGTTTTTT. Translated: CASSQAPRSFAWTGELFF.

CDR3: CASSKQGGSTDTQYF. The CDR3 DNA reads as TGTGCCAGCAGCAAGCAGGGGGGGAGCACAGATACGCAGTATTTT. The chain combines TRBV5-6 with TRBJ2-3; the D call may be TRBD1 or TRBD2 (7 bases each). CDR3 length equals 15 residues. CDR1 is SGHDT, CDR2 YYEEEE, per germline. V was pared by 4 bases and J by 0 bases, with 12 bases between.

The V call is TRBV19, the J call TRBJ1-5; D unresolved. The CDR3 runs to 15 residues. Trimming stripped 1 base from V and 5 bases from J, with 12 bases between. The V gene's germline CDR1 is LNHDA and CDR2 SQIVND (reference sequence). The CDR3 DNA reads TGTGCCAGTAGTATAGGGCCGGGAGTGGATCAGCCCCAGCATTTT. It codes for CASSIGPGVDQPQHF.

With regard to this clone: Other DNA sequences in the sample encode the same CDR3. This chain connects TRBV5-1 to TRBJ2-7; D call uncertain. CDR1 is SGHRS and CDR2 is YFSETQ in the germline V gene. V gave up 0 bases and J gave up 0 bases, with 4 bases separating them. The CDR3 loop spans 13 amino acids. The DNA for the CDR3 is TGCGCCAGCAGCTTGGAGTCCTCCTACGAGCAGTACTTC. Protein: CASSLESSYEQYF.

The V call is TRBV19, the J call TRBJ2-2; D unclear. The V end lost 8 bases, the J end lost 5 bases, and 12 bases lay between the germline ends. Germline V lookup: CDR1 LNHDA, CDR2 SQIVND (reference sequence). The length of the CDR3 is 13 residues. The CDR3 spells CASGRLGTGELFF. CDR3 DNA sequence: TGTGCCAGTGGCAGGCTCGGAACCGGGGAGCTGTTTTTT.

The V call is TRBV11-2, the J call TRBJ1-4; maybe TRBD1 (5 bases). Trimming removed 6 bases from V and 6 bases from J, with 8 bases in between. Germline loops: CDR1 SGHAT, CDR2 FQNNGV. There are 12 residues in the CDR3. In nucleotides, the CDR3 is TGTGCCAGCAGGGGGGAGGATGAAAAACTGTTTTTT. Its translation is CASRGEDEKLFF.

The V gene is TRBV27, the J gene TRBJ2-3, with unresolved D. The V end lost 2 bases, the J end lost 4 bases, and 10 bases lay between the germline ends. This CDR3 is built from 14 residues. The V gene's germline CDR1 is MNHEY and CDR2 SMNVEV (reference sequence). CDR3 in DNA: TGTGCCAGCAGTTTAGCAGCGTACGCAGATACGCAGTATTTT. This gives the protein CASSLAAYADTQYF.

This clone appeared once. The rearrangement joins TRBV6-5 to TRBJ2-7; D not certain. V was cut by 6 bases and J by 7 bases, with 19 bases left in between. This CDR3 has 14 residues. Germline CDR1 MNHEY, CDR2 SVGAGI. The CDR3 sequence is CASSQTQGDKEQYF. The CDR3 nucleotides are TGTGCCAGCAGCCAAACCCAAGGAGACAAAGAGCAGTACTTC.

The rearrangement uses TRBV7-2 and TRBJ1-1; TRBD1 matches at 7 bases. Per germline, CDR1 SGHTA and CDR2 FQGNSA. Trimming at V came to 3 bases and at J to 4 bases, leaving 2 bases not matched to a gene. This CDR3 spans 13 amino acids. The CDR3 reads CASSFPGGTEAFF. In nucleotides, the CDR3 is TGTGCCAGCAGCTTCCCAGGGGGCACTGAAGCTTTCTTT.

The chain couples TRBV7-3 to TRBJ1-1; 8 nucleotides align to TRBD1. This CDR3 spans 15 amino acids. Germline-derived CDR1 and CDR2 are SGHTA and FQGTGA. Losses at the gene ends were 1 base for V and 6 bases for J; bases not matched to a gene: 7. CDR3 region: CASSLRVGQVSEAFF. DNA for the CDR3: TGTGCCAGCAGCTTAAGGGTGGGACAGGTGTCTGAAGCTTTCTTT.

The chain combines TRBV6-1 with TRBJ1-2; 8 nucleotides line up with TRBD1. CDR3 length: 15 amino acids. The V gene's germline CDR1 is MNHNS and CDR2 SASEGT. The ends lost 6 bases at V and 5 bases at J; junction bases unmatched: 11. The CDR3 DNA sequence: TGTGCCAGCAGGCAACAGGGGGAGGAGTGGTATGGCTACACCTTC. Translated: CASRQQGEEWYGYTF.

V usage is TRBV6-5 and J usage is TRBJ1-1; no clear D. The V gene's germline CDR1 is MNHEY and CDR2 SVGAGI. The CDR3 loop spans 14 amino acids. The V end lost 4 bases, the J end lost 5 bases, and 14 bases lay between the germline ends. The CDR3: CASSFGGLETEAFF. DNA for the CDR3: TGTGCCAGCAGTTTTGGAGGGCTGGAGACTGAAGCTTTCTTT.

This clone has just one count. This chain links TRBV9 with TRBJ2-7; D remains ambiguous. The CDR3 contains 15 residues. Germline CDR1 and CDR2: SGDLS and YYNGEE. The V gene lost 0 bases and the J gene lost 6 bases, with 16 bases spanning the gap. CDR3 bases: TGTGCCAGCAGCGTAGTCCGAATCGGTTCTCGCGAGCAGTACTTC. This translates into CASSVVRIGSREQYF.

V is TRBV7-9 and J is TRBJ2-1; 8 nucleotides align to TRBD2. V lost 5 bases, J lost 8 bases, and 8 bases stayed unmatched. CDR1 is SEHNR and CDR2 is FQNEAQ in the germline V gene (reference sequence). There are 14 residues in the CDR3. The CDR3 is CASSPSGLPHEQFF. The CDR3 coding sequence is TGTGCCAGCAGCCCTAGCGGGCTCCCTCATGAGCAGTTCTTC.

The chain combines TRBV5-6 with TRBJ1-1; TRBD1 is a possible D gene (6 bases). The CDR3 has 15 residues. CDR1 and CDR2 from the germline V gene are SGHDT and YYEEEE. Trimming left V 9 bases short and J 6 bases short, with 24 bases between. CDR3 coding DNA: TGTGCCACCCTACTCCACAGGGCGTGGGACGCTGAAGCTTTCTTT. Its translation: CATLLHRAWDAEAFF.

The V and J genes are TRBV4-1 and TRBJ2-7; 13 bases agree with TRBD2. CDR3 length equals 14 residues. CDR1 MGHRA and CDR2 YSYEKL come from the germline V gene. Trimming removed 2 bases from V and 7 bases from J; junction bases left unmatched: 2. The CDR3 region has the DNA TGCGCCAGCAGCCAACCGGGACTAGCGGGAGAGCAGTACTTC. It encodes CASSQPGLAGEQYF.

The chain uses TRBV9 and TRBJ2-7; TRBD2 aligns across 8 bases. V shed 0 bases and J 3 bases; nucleotides not matched to a gene: 5. Germline lookup yields CDR1 SGDLS and CDR2 YYNGEE. This CDR3 region has 15 residues. CDR3 nucleotides: TGTGCCAGCAGCGTAGGAGCGGGAGCGTTCTACGAGCAGTACTTC. Translation: CASSVGAGAFYEQYF.

The gene calls are TRBV18 and TRBJ2-3; D remains unclear. V was shortened by 2 bases and J by 9 bases, with 9 bases between the two germline ends. The CDR3 is 12 amino acids. Germline loops: CDR1 KGHSH, CDR2 LQKENI. CDR3 region: CASSPKRDTQYF. DNA of the CDR3: TGTGCCAGCTCACCAAAGAGAGACACGCAGTATTTT.

J is TRBJ1-1 and V is TRBV28; D might be TRBD1 (6 bases). Germline CDR1 and CDR2: MDHEN and SYDVKM. The CDR3 is 13 residues long. Trimming cost V 3 bases and J 7 bases, with 12 bases left between them. The CDR3 DNA is TGTGCCAGCAGTTTTCCAGGGGTCAGTGAAGCTTTCTTT. Translation gives CASSFPGVSEAFF.

The V gene is TRBV11-2, the J gene TRBJ2-1; 8 nucleotides agree with TRBD2. This CDR3 is 15 amino acids long. Per the germline V gene, CDR1 is SGHAT and CDR2 is FQNNGV. J gave up 6 bases and V 0 bases, and 4 bases lay outside the gene matches. The CDR3 here is CASSLEGTRANEQFF. For the CDR3, the DNA is TGTGCCAGCAGCTTAGAAGGGACTAGGGCCAATGAGCAGTTCTTC. Full variable domain (outside the CDR3, taken from reference TRBV11-2 and TRBJ2-1): EAGVAQSPRYKIIEKRQSVAFWCNPISGHATLYWYQQILGQGPKLLIQFQNNGVVDDSQLPKDRFSAERLKGVDSTLKIQPAKLEDSAVYLCASSLEGTRANEQFFGPGTRLTVL.

The V call is TRBV28, the J call TRBJ1-5; 9 nucleotides align to TRBD1. The CDR3 is 14 residues long. V was pared by 7 bases and J by 6 bases, with 7 bases of the junction left unmatched. Germline-derived CDR1 and CDR2 are MDHEN and SYDVKM. For the CDR3, the DNA is TGTGCCAGCACCTTGGACAGGGGACTTCAGCCCCAGCATTTT. Protein sequence: CASTLDRGLQPQHF.

The chain combines TRBV15 with TRBJ2-2; maybe TRBD2 (6 bases). Germline CDR1 reads LNHNV; CDR2 reads YYDKDF (reference sequence). This CDR3 contains 14 residues. Trimming removed 4 bases from V and 5 bases from J, with 11 bases in between. The CDR3 region has the DNA TGTGCCACCAGCAAGAGGAGGGATACCGGGGAGCTGTTTTTT. Protein: CATSKRRDTGELFF.